A selection of T cell receptor beta chains follows, all from one sample in a study of OX40 agonist ivuxolimab in advanced cancers. Generated by immunoSEQ multiplex PCR, the TCRdb table keeps only in-frame clones and is missing some. The table includes tens of thousands of clones, 84% detected once. The sequencing here drew on CD4+ or CD8+ T cells sorted from blood, taken in a trial of the OX40 agonist ivuxolimab. Receptors were obtained from an adult with an advanced solid tumor such as melanoma, head and neck, liver or kidney cancer. CDR3s include the opening cysteine and the closing phenylalanine or tryptophan. The D gene is left open where the match is weak. Only part of the rows carry a size: once, few, many, or a class if the clone is expanded.

clone size	D gene	V gene	J gene	CDR3 DNA	CDR3 protein
-	-	TRBV4-3	TRBJ1-2	TGCGCCAGCAGCCAAGCGATACGGAGCCCCTATGGCTACACCTTC	CASSQAIRSPYGYTF
-	-	TRBV9	TRBJ1-4	TGTGCCAGCAGCGTAGACCCCCGGGGGGACCGTGAAAAACTGTTTTTT	CASSVDPRGDREKLFF
-	-	TRBV5-4	TRBJ2-7	TGTGCCAGCAGCGTTGGTATCCTCGGGGCCTACGAGCAGTACTTC	CASSVGILGAYEQYF
-	-	TRBV5-4	TRBJ2-7	TGTGCCAGCAGCTCCACAACCTCCTACGAGCAGTACTTC	CASSSTTSYEQYF
-	-	TRBV9	TRBJ2-2	TGTGCCAGCAGCGTAGCCAGCGGACCAACCGGGGAGCTGTTTTTT	CASSVASGPTGELFF
-	-	TRBV11-2	TRBJ2-7	TGTGCCAGCAGCTTGGCCTTGGGATTCTCTTACGAGCAGTACTTC	CASSLALGFSYEQYF
-	-	TRBV19	TRBJ1-1	TGTGCCAGTCGGACCGACCGTCTTAACACTGAAGCTTTCTTT	CASRTDRLNTEAFF
-	-	TRBV4-3	TRBJ1-4	TGCGCCAGCAGCCCTTTCGGCGGGGAGACTAATGAAAAACTGTTTTTT	CASSPFGGETNEKLFF
-	-	TRBV7-8	TRBJ1-2	TGTGCCAGCAGCACACCCGACCGCTATGGCTACACCTTC	CASSTPDRYGYTF
-	-	TRBV11-3	TRBJ2-1	TGTGCCAGCAGCTTAGCTTCGACCGACAATGAGCAGTTCTTC	CASSLASTDNEQFF
-	-	TRBV4-1	TRBJ1-4	TGCGCCAGCAGCCAAGAGGTTCGCACGAGGGAAAAACTGTTTTTT	CASSQEVRTREKLFF
-	-	TRBV6-1	TRBJ1-3	TGTGCCATCAGTGCCCATCAAGGGGAGGAGGATGGAAACACCATATATTTT	CAISAHQGEEDGNTIYF
-	-	TRBV27	TRBJ1-4	TGTGCCAGCAGTTTATGGGGGGTTAATGAAAAACTGTTTTTT	CASSLWGVNEKLFF
-	TRBD2	TRBV2	TRBJ2-1	TGTGCCATCCCGCGCGGGGGGGGCCTCTACAATGAGCAGTTCTTC	CAIPRGGGLYNEQFF
-	-	TRBV27	TRBJ2-7	TGTGCCAGCAGTTTCCCGAACTCCTACGAGCAGTACTTC	CASSFPNSYEQYF
-	TRBD1	TRBV11-1	TRBJ1-2	TGTGCCAGCAGCCTGCCAGGGGGCAGCGGCTACACCTTC	CASSLPGGSGYTF
-	-	TRBV27	TRBJ1-1	TGTGCCAGCAGTGGGGGGGGCGGGTACGAAGCTTTCTTT	CASSGGGGYEAFF
-	-	TRBV2	TRBJ2-5	TGTGCCAGCAGTGTGGTCGGGGCCCAAGAGACCCAGTACTTC	CASSVVGAQETQYF
once	-	TRBV28	TRBJ1-1	TGTGCCAGCGAGTCCCCCGCAGAGAACACTGAAGCTTTCTTT	CASESPAENTEAFF
-	TRBD1	TRBV5-4	TRBJ2-1	TGTGCCAGCACCCTGAAGACAGGGGCCAGCTCCTACAATGAGCAGTTCTTC	CASTLKTGASSYNEQFF
few	TRBD2	TRBV28	TRBJ2-2	TGTGCCAGCAGTGAGACTAGCGGGAGGTCGAACACCGGGGAGCTGTTTTTT	CASSETSGRSNTGELFF
-	-	TRBV6-6	TRBJ2-2	TGTGCCACCCTACCGCCGAACACCGGGGAGCTGTTTTTT	CATLPPNTGELFF
-	TRBD2	TRBV28	TRBJ2-1	TGTGCCAGCAGTACCCCCACTAGCGGGCGTCCCAATGAGCAGTTCTTC	CASSTPTSGRPNEQFF
-	-	TRBV27	TRBJ1-2	TGTGCCAGCAGTTCATCGGTCGGGGCTGGCTACACCTTC	CASSSSVGAGYTF
-	-	TRBV18	TRBJ1-3	TGTGCCAGCTCCCAGATAGACACACGACAGTCTGGAAACACCATATATTTT	CASSQIDTRQSGNTIYF
few	-	TRBV19	TRBJ1-3	TGTGCCAGTACCATCGTCCACTCTAGGAACACCATATATTTT	CASTIVHSRNTIYF
once	TRBD1	TRBV5-1	TRBJ1-2	TGCGCCAGCAGCTTGCCCTCGACAGGGGCATATGGCTACACCTTC	CASSLPSTGAYGYTF
few	TRBD2	TRBV7-8	TRBJ2-2	TGTGCCAGCTATAGCGGGAGGGCGAACACCGGGGAGCTGTTTTTT	CASYSGRANTGELFF
-	TRBD2	TRBV19	TRBJ2-1	TGTGCCAGTAGCCGGACGGGAGGAACCTACAATGAGCAGTTCTTC	CASSRTGGTYNEQFF
-	-	TRBV28	TRBJ1-2	TGTGCCAGCAGTTTTCCCGGGGATGGCTACACCTTC	CASSFPGDGYTF
-	-	TRBV14	TRBJ1-1	TGTGCCAGCAGCCCTGTCGGGGGGCCTAGGGGAGCTTTCTTT	CASSPVGGPRGAFF
-	-	TRBV9	TRBJ2-3	TGTGCCAGCAGCGCCATAGGCGGGACAGCGAGCACAGATACGCAGTATTTT	CASSAIGGTASTDTQYF
-	TRBD2	TRBV4-2	TRBJ2-3	TGTGCCAGCAGCCAAGTCCCTGCCGCGGGGGGGGATAAAACGCAGTATTTT	CASSQVPAAGGDKTQYF
-	TRBD2	TRBV4-3	TRBJ2-5	TGCGCCAGCAGCTCTGGACTAGCGGGGGGCCCACAAGAGACCCAGTACTTC	CASSSGLAGGPQETQYF
-	TRBD1	TRBV19	TRBJ2-7	TGTGCCAGTAGTATAAGTCAGGGGGCTGAATACGAGCAGTACTTC	CASSISQGAEYEQYF
-	-	TRBV23-1	TRBJ2-1	TGCGCCCGCGCGGCCGGGAAACCCTACAATGAGCAGTTCTTC	CARAAGKPYNEQFF
-	-	TRBV6-5	TRBJ2-6	TGTGCCAGCAGGCCCTCTGGGGCCAACGTCCTGACTTTC	CASRPSGANVLTF
few	TRBD1	TRBV18	TRBJ2-3	TGTGCCAGCTCACCGCAGGGACAGCCGTACGATACGCAGTATTTT	CASSPQGQPYDTQYF
once	-	TRBV7-8	TRBJ2-2	TGTGCCAGCAGCTTATATGGAGCGCCGTCCGGGGAGCTGTTTTTT	CASSLYGAPSGELFF
-	-	TRBV12-5	TRBJ1-3	TGTGCTAGTGGATCGAGGGGTCGGGTCACTGGAAACACCATATATTTT	CASGSRGRVTGNTIYF
-	-	TRBV29-1	TRBJ1-1	TGCAGCGTGGTAGGTATAGGGCGAGGTGGGGATGGCACTGAAGCTTTCTTT	CSVVGIGRGGDGTEAFF
-	TRBD2	TRBV19	TRBJ2-7	TGTGCCAGTCACAGGACTAGCGGGGAAATCTACGAGCAGTACTTC	CASHRTSGEIYEQYF
-	-	TRBV7-9	TRBJ1-2	TGTGCCAGCAGCTTGCATATTGGACCTTCTAACTATGGCTACACCTTC	CASSLHIGPSNYGYTF
-	-	TRBV10-3	TRBJ1-2	TGTGCCATCAGTGAGTCGACGGGCGGTCACTATGGCTACACCTTC	CAISESTGGHYGYTF
-	-	TRBV28	TRBJ1-5	TGTGCCAGCAGTTTTCCCCCGGACTACCAGCCCCAGCATTTT	CASSFPPDYQPQHF
-	-	TRBV2	TRBJ1-4	TGTGCCAGCAGCCAGTGGCGGGGAAATGAAAAACTGTTTTTT	CASSQWRGNEKLFF
-	-	TRBV4-3	TRBJ2-7	TGCGCCAGCAGCCAAGTAGGGCCGACCTACGAGCAGTACTTC	CASSQVGPTYEQYF
-	-	TRBV4-1	TRBJ1-1	TGCGCCAGCAGCCAAGTCGAGAGTACTGAAGCTTTCTTT	CASSQVESTEAFF
-	TRBD2	TRBV27	TRBJ2-7	TGTGCCAGCAGACTGGGACTAGCGGTAAAAGAGCAGTACTTC	CASRLGLAVKEQYF